This T cell receptor (beta chain) was recovered during a study of blood T cell repertoires in COVID-19. Study context: The United States, Italy and Spain supplied acute and convalescent COVID-19 samples. PBMCs, B-cell-depleted T cells, or T cells were the source of the cDNA or gDNA that made up the material.

Per the study methods: Estimation of nucleated cell counts was performed using reference gene primer amplification. The assay was immunoSEQ multiplex PCR, and TCRdb's table has in-frame clones only and misses some. V and J calls and clone size are those listed in that table; D and trimming were worked out from the DNA. The table has under 40,000 clones, more than 90% seen once; the top ten hold less than 45%. The CDR3 extends over 16 amino acids. Germline CDR1 reads SGHRS; CDR2 reads YFSETQ. Trimming took 1 base from V and 3 from J; bases not matched to a gene: 3. This clone has a single count. Sequencing was carried out using peripheral blood. This sequence joins TRBV5-1 and TRBJ1-6; 8 bases map to TRBD1. This TCR derives from a man between 60 and 70 years old with active or convalescent COVID-19. The CDR3 coding sequence is TGCGCCAGCAGCTTGCTCACAGGGGGCTATAATTCACCCCTCCACTTT. Its protein is CASSLLTGGYNSPLHF.